The clone carrying this TCR beta chain showed up just once. Its antigen is still unknown. An immunoSEQ assay, version v3.0, was performed at survey level. Some clones are missing from TCRdb's copy, which holds only in-frame ones; the method was immunoSEQ multiplex PCR. The sample comprises some 31,000 clones, nearly 97% of which are singletons, and 8.1% rests with the top ten. This sample stems from a study of long-term antiretroviral therapy in people with HIV. Study-wide context: A decade or so separates the oldest specimens from the later 2015 immediate-ART recommendation. The study's findings and limits: Transplant-donor-level diversity was not reached after ART, though diversity increased. Dominating the repertoire at all time points were the clones that expanded before ART. In the period from about 2003 to 2017, blood was collected, possibly under older ART regimens.

The CDR3 is 12 residues long. The V and J ends lost 5 bases and 4 bases respectively, with 8 bases between them. CDR1 and CDR2 from the germline V gene are PRHDT and FYEKMQ (reference sequence). This clonotype originated in a man aged 25 to 45 with HIV. This specimen was unsorted PBMCs, taken 5.3 years after starting antiretroviral therapy. J is TRBJ1-1 and V is TRBV13; a weak D match, TRBD1 (6 bases). CDR3 region: CASSLQGTEAFF. The DNA of the CDR3 is TGTGCCAGCAGCCTACAGGGCACTGAAGCTTTCTTT. Full variable domain (remainder filled in from reference TRBV13 and TRBJ1-1): AAGVIQSPRHLIKEKRETATLKCYPIPRHDTVYWYQQGPGQDPQFLISFYEKMQSDKGSIPDRFSAQQFSDYHSELNMSSLELGDSALYFCASSLQGTEAFFGQGTRLTVV.